The rows below give T cell receptor beta chains drawn from one sample of a study of T cells in Graves' hyperthyroidism and ophthalmopathy. Each CDR3 protein gets one entry after TCRdb re-called the multiplex PCR reads with MiXCR. The repertoire consists of around 690,000 distinct CDR3 sequences, with around a sixth occurring once and the leading ten covering around a sixth. The sequenced material came from blood. The receptor set was obtained from a man aged 50 or older with Graves' hyperthyroidism. Both conserved end residues are part of each CDR3. Fields, in order: clone size, D gene, V gene, J gene, CDR3 DNA, CDR3 protein. D genes are given only for firm matches. The listing skips clone size in some rows; elsewhere it reads once, few, many or a size class.

few	NA	TRBV19	TRBJ2-1	TGTGCCAGTAGTATAGACAACAGCTACAATGAGCAGTTCTTC	CASSIDNSYNEQFF
few	NA	TRBV24-1	TRBJ2-7	TGTGCCACCAGTGAACGACCAGGGGACGAGCAGTACTTC	CATSERPGDEQYF
many	NA	TRBV28	TRBJ1-5	TGTGCCAGCAGCTTGGGGAAGCCGGAGCCCCAGCATTTT	CASSLGKPEPQHF
few	NA	TRBV4-2	TRBJ1-5	TGTGCCAGCAGCCAGTCTCTAGGGCTGGAAGGACAGCCCCAGCATTTT	CASSQSLGLEGQPQHF
NA	TRBD2	TRBV4-3	TRBJ2-1	TGCGCCAGCAGCCAAGATTTAAGCGGGGGCTACAATGAGCAGTTCTTC	CASSQDLSGGYNEQFF
few	NA	TRBV20-1	TRBJ2-6	TGCAGTGCTCTGCGACGAGCTGGGGCCAACGTCCTGACTTTC	CSALRRAGANVLTF
few	NA	TRBV5-1	TRBJ2-5	TGCGCCAGCAGCTTCGCAGAAGAGACCCAGTACTTC	CASSFAEETQYF
many	TRBD1	TRBV3-1	TRBJ2-3	TGTGCCAGCAGCCAAGATCCACCTGGGACAGGGAGAGGTACGCAGTATTTT	CASSQDPPGTGRGTQYF
many	NA	TRBV12-3/TRBV12-4	TRBJ1-3	TGTGCCAGCAGTCCCTGGACCGCTGACGGAAACACCATATATTTT	CASSPWTADGNTIYF
NA	NA	TRBV11-2	TRBJ2-4	TGTGCCAGCGGTCACAGTCGATCTTTACTAGCCAAAAACATTCAGTACTTC	CASGHSRSLLAKNIQYF
NA	NA	TRBV4-3	TRBJ2-1	TGCGCCAGCAGCCAACTCTCCTGGGGGCACAATGAGCAGTTCTTC	CASSQLSWGHNEQFF
many	NA	TRBV24-1	TRBJ2-5	TGTGCCACCAGTGATCCTAGAGGGGGGTCTGGCCAAGAGACCCAGTACTTC	CATSDPRGGSGQETQYF
few	NA	TRBV30	TRBJ1-2	TGTGCCTGGAATGACCGGGGCCGGAGATCTCTCTATGGCTACACCTTC	CAWNDRGRRSLYGYTF
many	TRBD2	TRBV12-3/TRBV12-4	TRBJ2-1	TGTGCCAGCAGGGGGACTAGCGGGAAGGATCACTTTGAGCAGTTCTTC	CASRGTSGKDHFEQFF
NA	TRBD1	TRBV11-2	TRBJ2-2	TGTGCCAGCAGCTTAAACCCCGGGACAGGCTCGGGGGAGCTGTTTTTT	CASSLNPGTGSGELFF
NA	TRBD1	TRBV29-1	TRBJ2-7	TGCAGCGTTGCCGGGACAGCCTTCGGCGAGCAGTACTTC	CSVAGTAFGEQYF
many	NA	TRBV20-1	TRBJ2-7	TGCAGTGCCACCCCGGGACGGGCAACTTACGAGCAGTACTTC	CSATPGRATYEQYF
many	NA	TRBV28	TRBJ1-3	TGTGCCAGCAGTTTTATGGGGCCTGGAAACACCATATATTTT	CASSFMGPGNTIYF
few	TRBD2	TRBV10-2	TRBJ2-1	TGCGCCAGCAGTGGGGGGACTACCAATTCCGATGAGCAGTTCTTC	CASSGGTTNSDEQFF
few	NA	TRBV7-2	TRBJ2-7	TGTGCCAGCAGCTTAGCCGGACAGATAACCTACGAGCAGTACTTC	CASSLAGQITYEQYF
many	NA	TRBV7-2	TRBJ1-2	TGTGCCAGCAGCTCGGCGGGGGCGGATACCTACTATGGCTACACCTTC	CASSSAGADTYYGYTF
many	NA	TRBV11-3	TRBJ2-1	TGTGCCAGCAGCCCCGGGCAACTTGTAGATGAGCAGTTCTTC	CASSPGQLVDEQFF
many	TRBD2	TRBV27	TRBJ2-1	TGTGCCAGCAGTTTAAATCTAGCGGGGAATGAGCAGTTCTTC	CASSLNLAGNEQFF
many	TRBD2	TRBV7-2	TRBJ2-2	TGTGCCAGCAGCTTATTTAGCGGGGCTAACACCGGGGAGCTGTTTTTT	CASSLFSGANTGELFF
few	NA	TRBV2	TRBJ2-1	TGTGCCAGCGAGCTCCCTAGCTCAGAATTGTTCTTC	CASELPSSELFF
many	NA	TRBV28	TRBJ2-1	TGCGCCAGCAGCACCTACAATGAGCAGTTCTTC	CASSTYNEQFF
few	NA	TRBV19	TRBJ1-2	TGTGCCAGTAGCTATGGAGGAACGGACTATGGCTACACCTTC	CASSYGGTDYGYTF
many	NA	TRBV12-3/TRBV12-4	TRBJ2-7	TGTGCCAGCCAGAGGGAGCGGGCCTACGAGCAGTACTTC	CASQRERAYEQYF
many	NA	TRBV11-2	TRBJ1-2	TGTGCCAGCAGCGTACCCGACAGAGATGGCTACACCTTC	CASSVPDRDGYTF
few	NA	TRBV6-5	TRBJ1-1	TGTGCCAGCAGTTACTCTCCGGGTTTGGGCACTGAAGCTTTCTTT	CASSYSPGLGTEAFF
few	NA	TRBV7-8	TRBJ1-2	TGTGCCAGCAGCATAAGAGGGCAGAGTAACTATGGCTACACCTTC	CASSIRGQSNYGYTF
few	NA	TRBV6-2/TRBV6-3	TRBJ2-3	TGTGCCAGCAGTTACAGGCAGGGACGGACAGATACGCAGTATTTT	CASSYRQGRTDTQYF
NA	TRBD2	TRBV4-3	TRBJ2-3	TGCGCCAGCAGCCAAGTACTAGCGGGAGGAACCACAGATACGCAGTATTTT	CASSQVLAGGTTDTQYF
many	NA	TRBV5-1	TRBJ2-1	TGTGCCAGCAGCTTAGGGGGGGCGAATGAGCAGTTCTTC	CASSLGGANEQFF
many	NA	TRBV20-1	TRBJ1-2	TGCAGTGCGCGTTATCGGGGGGCTGCTGGCTACACCTTC	CSARYRGAAGYTF
few	NA	TRBV15	TRBJ2-3	TGTGCCACCAGCAGAGATCGGTGGGTGCAGAGCGAGCAGACATCTAGCACAGATACGCAGTATTTT	CATSRDRWVQSEQTSSTDTQYF
few	TRBD2	TRBV9	TRBJ2-3	TGTGCCAGCAGCGCTAGCGGGAGTGGTAGCACAGATACGCAGTATTTT	CASSASGSGSTDTQYF
NA	NA	TRBV4-2	TRBJ2-1	TGTGCCAGCAGCCAAGAAGCTGGCGTATCCTACAATGAGCAGTTCTTC	CASSQEAGVSYNEQFF
many	TRBD1	TRBV20-1	TRBJ2-5	TGCAGTGCTAGGGGGACAGGACAAGAGACCCAGTACTTC	CSARGTGQETQYF
many	NA	TRBV5-1	TRBJ2-3	TGTGCCAGCAGTCTAGGAATTGGTACAGATACGCAGTATTTT	CASSLGIGTDTQYF
many	NA	TRBV12-5	TRBJ2-1	TGTGCTAGTACTGAGGGGCTCAATGAGCAGTTCTTC	CASTEGLNEQFF
NA	TRBD1	TRBV20-1	TRBJ1-2	TGCAGTGCTACTCCGACAGGGGAGGTTGGCTACACCTTC	CSATPTGEVGYTF
few	NA	TRBV28	TRBJ1-1	TGTGCCAGCACCCCTGGGGGGGCCAACACTGAAGCTTTCTTT	CASTPGGANTEAFF
many	NA	TRBV12-3/TRBV12-4	TRBJ1-2	TGTGCCAGCAGCTCGACGGATTATGGCTACACCTTC	CASSSTDYGYTF
few	TRBD2	TRBV5-4	TRBJ2-7	TGTGCCAGCAGCTTAGGCGGGAGGGGCGGGAACGAGCAGTACTTC	CASSLGGRGGNEQYF
many	NA	TRBV12-3/TRBV12-4	TRBJ2-7	TGTGCCAGCAGTTTAGGATCGACGGACTACGAGCAGTACTTC	CASSLGSTDYEQYF
many	NA	TRBV3-1	TRBJ2-3	TGTGCCAGCAGCCAAGGCGACACAGATACGCAGTATTTT	CASSQGDTDTQYF
many	NA	TRBV2	TRBJ2-7	TGTGCCAGCAGTGACGGACAGATCCACGAGCAGTACTTC	CASSDGQIHEQYF
many	NA	TRBV7-2	TRBJ2-1	TGTGCCAGCAGCCCCGCAGGGGAGCATGAGCAGTTCTTC	CASSPAGEHEQFF
many	TRBD1	TRBV5-8	TRBJ2-3	TGTGCCAGCACGCCGGGACAGGTCACAGATACGCAGTATTTT	CASTPGQVTDTQYF
many	TRBD1	TRBV6-2/TRBV6-3	TRBJ1-6	TGTGCCAGCAACCTCAGATGGACAGGGAGTTCACCCCTCCACTTT	CASNLRWTGSSPLHF
many	NA	TRBV30	TRBJ1-5	TGTGCCTGGAGTGTAGGGCTCCCTAATCAGCCCCAGCATTTT	CAWSVGLPNQPQHF
NA	NA	TRBV9	TRBJ2-7	TGTGCCAGCAGCGTGGTAGGGGAGTCCTACGAGCAGTACTTC	CASSVVGESYEQYF
many	NA	TRBV28	TRBJ1-1	TGTGCCAGCAGTTTTCACACAGGGTGGTACACTGAAGCTTTCTTT	CASSFHTGWYTEAFF
NA	TRBD2	TRBV15	TRBJ2-7	TGTGCCACCAGCAGAGGGGATGGAGCGGGAGCCTACGAGCAGTACTTC	CATSRGDGAGAYEQYF
few	NA	TRBV4-1	TRBJ1-1	TGCGCCAGCAGCCAAAAAGCCATAGGGGCTAATCAACGGGGGAACACTGAAGCTTTCTTT	CASSQKAIGANQRGNTEAFF
many	NA	TRBV7-2	TRBJ1-4	TGTGCCAGCAGGCGCTCCCCGGACGCCTTTAATGAAAAACTGTTTTTT	CASRRSPDAFNEKLFF
many	NA	TRBV28	TRBJ2-5	TGTGCCAGCAGCCGCGGGGCGGGACCAGAGACCCAGTACTTC	CASSRGAGPETQYF
NA	TRBD2	TRBV30	TRBJ2-7	TGTGCCTGGAGTGTATCGGGGGGGGCCTACGAGCAGTACTTC	CAWSVSGGAYEQYF